Included here is one TCR beta chain sequence, with context. The target antigen is unknown. This sample is drawn from a study of T cell repertoires in cytomegalovirus infection. V was clipped by 6 bases and J by 7 bases, with 16 bases between them. This CDR3 is built from 14 residues. TCRdb reprocessed the reads with MiXCR, giving one entry per CDR3 protein. The sample records hundreds of thousands of distinct CDR3 sequences, roughly a third being singletons. V gene TRBV12-3 or TRBV12-4 combines with J gene TRBJ1-5; no firm D call. Sequenced here: cultured PBMCs, sampled from culture after CMV antigen stimulation. This TCR was sampled from a human donor in good health (CMV status not recorded). Some clones in this sample may be carry-over from other donors' samples. CDR3 protein: CASSVKYPGQPQHF. The CDR3 nucleotides read TGTGCCAGCAGCGTTAAGTACCCCGGCCAGCCCCAGCATTTT.